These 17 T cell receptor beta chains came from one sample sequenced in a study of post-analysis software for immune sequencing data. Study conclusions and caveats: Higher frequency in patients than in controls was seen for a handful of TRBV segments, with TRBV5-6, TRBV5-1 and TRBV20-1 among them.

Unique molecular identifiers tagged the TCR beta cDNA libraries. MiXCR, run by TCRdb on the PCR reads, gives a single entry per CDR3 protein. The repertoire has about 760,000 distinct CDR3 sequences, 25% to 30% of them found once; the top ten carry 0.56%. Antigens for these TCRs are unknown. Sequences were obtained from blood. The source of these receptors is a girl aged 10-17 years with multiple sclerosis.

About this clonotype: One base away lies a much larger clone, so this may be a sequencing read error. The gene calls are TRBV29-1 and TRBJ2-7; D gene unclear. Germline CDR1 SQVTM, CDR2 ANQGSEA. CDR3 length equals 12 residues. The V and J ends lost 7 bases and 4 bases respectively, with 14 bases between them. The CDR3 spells CSGFDGRYEQYF. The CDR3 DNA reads TGCAGCGGGTTTGACGGAAGGTACGAGCAGTACTTC.

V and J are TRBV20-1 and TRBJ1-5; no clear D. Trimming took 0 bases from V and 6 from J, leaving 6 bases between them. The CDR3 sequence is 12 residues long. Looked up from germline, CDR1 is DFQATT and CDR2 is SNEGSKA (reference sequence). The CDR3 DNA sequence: TGCAGTGCTAGAGATGGGGTTCAGCCCCAGCATTTT. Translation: CSARDGVQPQHF.

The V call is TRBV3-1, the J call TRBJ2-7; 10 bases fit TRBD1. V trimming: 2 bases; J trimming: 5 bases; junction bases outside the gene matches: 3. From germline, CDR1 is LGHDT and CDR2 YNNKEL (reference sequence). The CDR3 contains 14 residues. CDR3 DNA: TGTGCCAGCAGCCAAACGGGACAGGGGAACGAGCAGTACTTC. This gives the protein CASSQTGQGNEQYF.

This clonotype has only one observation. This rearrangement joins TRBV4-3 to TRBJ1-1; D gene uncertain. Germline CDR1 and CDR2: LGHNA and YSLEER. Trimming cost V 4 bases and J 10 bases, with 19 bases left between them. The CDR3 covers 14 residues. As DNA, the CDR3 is TGCGCCAGCAGCCCCCGGACCCCCGAAGGTAGAGCTTTCTTT. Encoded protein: CASSPRTPEGRAFF.

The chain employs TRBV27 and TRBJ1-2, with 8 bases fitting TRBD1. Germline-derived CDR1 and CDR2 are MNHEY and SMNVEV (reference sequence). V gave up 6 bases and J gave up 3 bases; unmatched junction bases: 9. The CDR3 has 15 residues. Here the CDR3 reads CASRTTGVDDYGYTF. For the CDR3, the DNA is TGTGCCAGCAGGACGACAGGGGTGGATGACTATGGCTACACCTTC.

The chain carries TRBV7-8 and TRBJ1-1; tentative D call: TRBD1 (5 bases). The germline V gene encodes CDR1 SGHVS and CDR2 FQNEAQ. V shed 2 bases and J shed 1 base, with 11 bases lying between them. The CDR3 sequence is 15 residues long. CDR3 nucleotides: TGTGCCAGCAGCTTAAATGGGGGGTGGAACACTGAAGCTTTCTTT. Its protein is CASSLNGGWNTEAFF. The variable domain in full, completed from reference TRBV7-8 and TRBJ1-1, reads GAGVSQSPRYKVAKRGQDVALRCDPISGHVSLFWYQQALGQGPEFLTYFQNEAQLDKSGLPSDRFFAERPEGSVSTLKIQRTQQEDSAVYLCASSLNGGWNTEAFFGQGTRLTVV.

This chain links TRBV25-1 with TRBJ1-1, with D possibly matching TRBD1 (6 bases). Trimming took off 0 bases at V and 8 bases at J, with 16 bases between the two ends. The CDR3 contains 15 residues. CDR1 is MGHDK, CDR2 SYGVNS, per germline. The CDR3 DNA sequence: TGTGCCAGCAGTGAATATGGGGGGCGCCGGGAAGAAGCTTTCTTT. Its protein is CASSEYGGRREEAFF.

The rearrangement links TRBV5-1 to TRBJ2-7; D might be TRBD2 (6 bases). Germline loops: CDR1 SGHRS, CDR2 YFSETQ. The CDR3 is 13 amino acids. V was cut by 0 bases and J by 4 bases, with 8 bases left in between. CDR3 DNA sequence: TGCGCCAGCAGCTTGGAGGGGAGGTACGAGCAGTACTTC. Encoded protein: CASSLEGRYEQYF.

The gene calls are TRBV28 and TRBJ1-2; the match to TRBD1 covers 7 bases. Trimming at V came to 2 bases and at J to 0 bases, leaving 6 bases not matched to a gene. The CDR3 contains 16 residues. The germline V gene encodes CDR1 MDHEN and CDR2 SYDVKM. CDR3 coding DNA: TGTGCCAGCAGTTTACCGGACAGGAACCCTAACTATGGCTACACCTTC. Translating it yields CASSLPDRNPNYGYTF.

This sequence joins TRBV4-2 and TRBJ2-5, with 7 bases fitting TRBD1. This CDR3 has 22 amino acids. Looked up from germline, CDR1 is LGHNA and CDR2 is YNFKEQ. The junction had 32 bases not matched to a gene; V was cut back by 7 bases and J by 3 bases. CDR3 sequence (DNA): TGTGCCAGCACGCCTACTTACTGGATTCGACAGGGTGAGAAAGGGTCCGAAGAGACCCAGTACTTC. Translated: CASTPTYWIRQGEKGSEETQYF.

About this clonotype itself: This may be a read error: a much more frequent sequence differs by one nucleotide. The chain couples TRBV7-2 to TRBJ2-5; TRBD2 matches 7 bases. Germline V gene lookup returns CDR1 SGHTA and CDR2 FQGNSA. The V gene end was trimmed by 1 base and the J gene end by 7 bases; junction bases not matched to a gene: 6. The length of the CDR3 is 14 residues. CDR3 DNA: TGTGCCAGCAGCTTAGGCGGGAGAGGCGTGACCCAGTACTTC. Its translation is CASSLGGRGVTQYF.

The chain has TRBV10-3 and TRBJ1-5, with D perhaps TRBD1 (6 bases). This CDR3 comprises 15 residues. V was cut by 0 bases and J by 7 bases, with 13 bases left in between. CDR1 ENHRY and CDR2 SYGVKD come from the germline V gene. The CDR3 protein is CAISESGAWGQPQHF. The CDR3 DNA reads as TGTGCCATCAGTGAGTCGGGGGCTTGGGGACAGCCCCAGCATTTT.

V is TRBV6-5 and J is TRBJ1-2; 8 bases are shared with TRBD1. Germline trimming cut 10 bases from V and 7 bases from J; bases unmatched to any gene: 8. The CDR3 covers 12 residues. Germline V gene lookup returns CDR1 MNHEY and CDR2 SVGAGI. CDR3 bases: TGTGCCAACAGCCGCGGGACAGGTGGCTACACCTTC. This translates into CANSRGTGGYTF.

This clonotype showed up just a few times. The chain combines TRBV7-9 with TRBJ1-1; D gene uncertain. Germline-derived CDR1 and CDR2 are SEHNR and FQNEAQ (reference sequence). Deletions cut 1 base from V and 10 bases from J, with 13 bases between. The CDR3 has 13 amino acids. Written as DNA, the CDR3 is TGTGCCAGCAGCTTAGACCGCGGTTTGGGAGCTTTCTTT. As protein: CASSLDRGLGAFF.

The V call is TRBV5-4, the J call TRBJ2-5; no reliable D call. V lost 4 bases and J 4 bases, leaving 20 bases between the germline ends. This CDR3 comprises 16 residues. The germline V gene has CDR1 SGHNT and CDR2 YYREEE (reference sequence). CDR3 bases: TGTGCCAGCAGCCTAGGACGCCCAAGCGTCGTAGAGACCCAGTACTTC. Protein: CASSLGRPSVVETQYF. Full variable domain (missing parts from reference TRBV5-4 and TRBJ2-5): ETGVTQSPTHLIKTRGQQVTLRCSSQSGHNTVSWYQQALGQGPQFIFQYYREEENGRGNFPPRFSGLQFPNYSSELNVNALELDDSALYLCASSLGRPSVVETQYFGPGTRLLVL.

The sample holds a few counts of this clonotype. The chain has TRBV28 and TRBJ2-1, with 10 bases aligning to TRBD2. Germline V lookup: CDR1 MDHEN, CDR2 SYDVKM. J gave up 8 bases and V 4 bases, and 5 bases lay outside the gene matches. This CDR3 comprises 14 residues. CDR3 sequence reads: CASSWLAGVHEQFF. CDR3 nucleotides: TGTGCCAGCAGTTGGCTAGCGGGAGTCCATGAGCAGTTCTTC.

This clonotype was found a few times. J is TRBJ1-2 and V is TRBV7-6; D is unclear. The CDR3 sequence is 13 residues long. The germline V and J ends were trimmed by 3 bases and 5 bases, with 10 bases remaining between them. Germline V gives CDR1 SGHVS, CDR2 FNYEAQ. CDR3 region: CASSFDKGYGYTF. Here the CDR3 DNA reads TGTGCCAGCAGCTTCGATAAGGGTTATGGCTACACCTTC.